This T cell receptor (beta chain) was obtained from a study of blood T cell repertoires in COVID-19. CDR1 and CDR2 (germline): SGDLS, YYNGEE. The CDR3 is 13 residues long. The V and J ends lost 0 bases and 7 bases respectively, with 11 bases between them. Produced via immunoSEQ multiplex PCR; TCRdb's table is partial and in-frame only. The sample shows around 250,000 clones, 70% to 85% of them seen only once. This receptor was identified in a middle-aged man who had recovered from COVID-19. The rearrangement joins TRBV9 to TRBJ2-7; TRBD2 might be the D (5 bases). Material for sequencing was PBMCs or T cells enriched from blood (not recorded which). The CDR3 spells CASSVDFGKEQYF. CDR3 nucleotide sequence: TGTGCCAGCAGCGTAGATTTCGGGAAAGAGCAGTACTTC.